The T cell receptor beta chain under discussion was sequenced for a study of T cell clones after liver transplantation. Study-level background: Graft-donor-reactive sequences were compared with third-party-reactive TCRbeta sequences from pre-transplant mixed lymphocyte reactions. Overall study findings and caveats: These preliminary findings come from unstandardized post-transplant sampling times.

As concerns this clone: Its specificity is not known.

Method: immunoSEQ multiplex PCR; TCRdb's copy keeps in-frame clones and lacks some. The profile shows around 70,000 clones, 90% to 95% of them singletons. CDR1 and CDR2 (germline): SGHNT, YENEEA. This CDR3 spans 19 amino acids. The junction had 15 bases not matched to a gene; V was cut back by 1 base and J by 2 bases. V and J are TRBV11-3 and TRBJ2-5; 8 bases agree with TRBD2. The sequenced sample was CD4+ T cells from blood, obtained approximately 27 months after liver transplant. This TCR derives from a human patient who received a liver transplant. The graft donor may account for some of the T cells. The DNA of the CDR3 is TGTGCCAGCAGCTTAGTAGGGCTGGCGGCGGGGGGAAATCAAGAGACCCAGTACTTC. Translation gives CASSLVGLAAGGNQETQYF.